This TCR beta chain was recovered during a study of blood T cells in healthy people across ages. Study observations and caveats: Both higher diversity and more naive CD4+ cells marked long-lived donors when set against aged donors.

The authors ran a second PCR of 7 to 11 cycles using a sample-barcoded 5' primer and a J-beta primer mix. Per-sample output comprised a minimum of 3 million paired-end reads containing CDR3. Each CDR3 protein is one row after TCRdb ran MiXCR on the 5' RACE reads. There are about 1.6 million distinct CDR3 sequences in the sample; 30% to 35% occur only once, and roughly 12% lies in the top ten. The sample holds a few counts of this clonotype. Antigen specificity is unknown. Germline V gene data show CDR1 as DFQATT and CDR2 as SNEGSKA (reference sequence). V shed 6 bases and J shed 4 bases, with 13 bases lying between them. The length of the CDR3 is 13 residues.

Sequencing was carried out using blood. This sequence was found in a woman aged 25 to 39 in good health. The gene calls are TRBV20-1 and TRBJ2-1; D is perhaps TRBD1 (5 bases). CDR3 amino acids: CSARGNKYNEQFF. The CDR3, as DNA: TGCAGTGCAAGGGGAAATAAATACAATGAGCAGTTCTTC.